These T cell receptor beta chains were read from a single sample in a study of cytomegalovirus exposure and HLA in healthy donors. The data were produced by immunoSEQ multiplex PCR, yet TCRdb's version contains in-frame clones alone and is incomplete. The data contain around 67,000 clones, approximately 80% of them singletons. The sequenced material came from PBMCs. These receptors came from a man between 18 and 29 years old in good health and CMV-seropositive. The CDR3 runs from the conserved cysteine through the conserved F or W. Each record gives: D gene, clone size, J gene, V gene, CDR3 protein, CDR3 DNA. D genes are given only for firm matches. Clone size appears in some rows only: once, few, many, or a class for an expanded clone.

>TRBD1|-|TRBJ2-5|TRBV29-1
CSVGPGQGIEETQYF
TGCAGCGTTGGACCGGGACAGGGGATCGAAGAGACCCAGTACTTC
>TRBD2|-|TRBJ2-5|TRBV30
CAAARGVETQYF
TGTGCTGCCGCGCGGGGGGTGGAGACCCAGTACTTC
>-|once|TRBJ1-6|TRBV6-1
CASSDGAENSPLHF
TGTGCCAGCAGTGACGGTGCGGAAAATTCACCCCTCCACTTT
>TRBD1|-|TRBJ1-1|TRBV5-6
CASSPRDRGRTEAFF
TGTGCCAGCAGCCCTAGGGACAGGGGAAGGACTGAAGCTTTCTTT
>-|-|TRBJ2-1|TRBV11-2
CASSLDWRGQNEQFF
TGTGCCAGCAGCTTAGATTGGCGGGGGCAAAATGAGCAGTTCTTC
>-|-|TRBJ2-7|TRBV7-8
CASSPRDGEQYF
TGTGCCAGCAGCCCGCGGGACGGGGAGCAGTACTTC
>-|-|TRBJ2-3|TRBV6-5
CASSDRTTDTQYF
TGTGCCAGCAGCGACAGAACCACAGATACGCAGTATTTT
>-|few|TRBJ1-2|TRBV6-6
CASSRSGDYGYTF
TGTGCCAGCAGCCGGTCCGGGGACTATGGCTACACCTTC
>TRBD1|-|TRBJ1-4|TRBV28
CASSSGQGEKLFF
TGTGCCAGCAGTTCAGGACAGGGGGAAAAACTGTTTTTT
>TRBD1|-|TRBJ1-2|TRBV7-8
CASSLVGGTANYGYTF
TGTGCCAGCAGCTTAGTTGGTGGGACAGCAAACTATGGCTACACCTTC
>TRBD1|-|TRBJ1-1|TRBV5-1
CASSQDRAGTEAFF
TGCGCCAGCAGCCAGGACAGGGCGGGCACTGAAGCTTTCTTT
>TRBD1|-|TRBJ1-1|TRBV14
CASSLGQGNTEAFF
TGTGCCAGCAGCCTGGGACAGGGAAACACTGAAGCTTTCTTT
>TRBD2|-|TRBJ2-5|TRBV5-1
CASSLVASGGQETQYF
TGCGCCAGCAGCTTGGTGGCTAGCGGGGGTCAAGAGACCCAGTACTTC
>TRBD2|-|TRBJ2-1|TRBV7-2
CASSRTSGSSYNEQFF
TGTGCCAGCAGCCGGACTAGCGGGTCCTCCTACAATGAGCAGTTCTTC
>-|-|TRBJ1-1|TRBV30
CAWRVAGGTEAFF
TGTGCCTGGAGGGTAGCCGGGGGGACTGAAGCTTTCTTT
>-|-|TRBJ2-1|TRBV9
CASSGTPREEQFF
TGTGCCAGCTCCGGGACTCCGCGTGAGGAGCAGTTCTTC
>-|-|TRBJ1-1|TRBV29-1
CSTRRGTEAFF
TGCAGCACCCGGAGGGGAACTGAAGCTTTCTTT
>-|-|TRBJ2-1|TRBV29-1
CSVDREYNEQFF
TGCAGCGTTGACAGGGAATACAATGAGCAGTTCTTC
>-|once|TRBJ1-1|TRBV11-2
CASSSAGLTEAFF
TGTGCCAGCAGCTCAGCAGGGTTGACTGAAGCTTTCTTT
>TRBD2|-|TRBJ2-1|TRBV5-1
CASSSTSGSYNEQFF
TGCGCCAGCAGCTCGACTAGCGGGAGTTACAATGAGCAGTTCTTC
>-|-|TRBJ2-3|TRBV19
CASSFVGGTDTQYF
TGTGCCAGTAGCTTTGTCGGGGGCACAGATACGCAGTATTTT
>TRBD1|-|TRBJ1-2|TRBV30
CAWSVVRGYGYTF
TGTGCCTGGAGTGTAGTCAGGGGGTATGGCTACACCTTC
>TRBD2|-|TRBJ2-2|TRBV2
CASSERGGRTNTGELFF
TGTGCCAGCAGTGAGCGGGGGGGGCGAACGAACACCGGGGAGCTGTTTTTT
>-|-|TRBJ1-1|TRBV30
CAWSVDRWGVGGNTEAFF
TGTGCCTGGAGTGTGGACCGATGGGGGGTTGGGGGGAACACTGAAGCTTTCTTT
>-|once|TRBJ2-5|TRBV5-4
CASSYALSLQSGETQYF
TGTGCCAGCAGCTATGCCCTGTCCCTCCAGTCCGGGGAGACCCAGTACTTC
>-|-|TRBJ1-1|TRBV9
CASSPRAAAFMNTEAFF
TGTGCCAGCAGCCCCAGGGCTGCCGCGTTCATGAACACTGAAGCTTTCTTT